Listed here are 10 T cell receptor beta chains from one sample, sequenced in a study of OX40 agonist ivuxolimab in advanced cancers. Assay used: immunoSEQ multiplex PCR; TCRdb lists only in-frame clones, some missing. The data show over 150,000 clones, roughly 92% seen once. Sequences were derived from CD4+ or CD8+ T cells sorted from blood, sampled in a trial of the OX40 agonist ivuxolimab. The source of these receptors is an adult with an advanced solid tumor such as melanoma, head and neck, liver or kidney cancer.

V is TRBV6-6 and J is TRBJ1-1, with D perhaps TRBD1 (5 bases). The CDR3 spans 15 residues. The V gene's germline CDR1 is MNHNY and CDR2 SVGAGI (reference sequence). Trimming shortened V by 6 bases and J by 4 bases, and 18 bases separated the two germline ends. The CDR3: CASSTWGTYSTEAFF. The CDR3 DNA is TGTGCCAGCAGCACCTGGGGGACCTACAGCACTGAAGCTTTCTTT.

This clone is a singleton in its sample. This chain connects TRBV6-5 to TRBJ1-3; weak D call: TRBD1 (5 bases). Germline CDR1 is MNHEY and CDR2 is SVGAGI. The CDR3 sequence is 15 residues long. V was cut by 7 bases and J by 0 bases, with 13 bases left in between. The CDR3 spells CASTPGRVSGNTIYF. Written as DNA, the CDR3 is TGTGCCAGCACCCCAGGGAGAGTCTCTGGAAACACCATATATTTT.

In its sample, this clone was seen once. The CDR3 is CATSRDLGYQETQYF. The CDR3 bases are TGTGCCACCAGCAGAGATCTCGGTTACCAAGAGACCCAGTACTTC. The chain couples TRBV15 to TRBJ2-5; no definite D call. In germline, CDR1 is LNHNV, CDR2 YYDKDF (reference sequence). V lost 0 bases and J lost 0, with 8 bases in between. The CDR3 runs 15 residues. Combining the CDR3 with reference TRBV15 and TRBJ2-5 gives the whole variable domain DAMVIQNPRYQVTQFGKPVTLSCSQTLNHNVMYWYQQKSSQAPKLLFHYYDKDFNNEADTPDNFQSRRPNTSFCFLDIRSPGLGDTAMYLCATSRDLGYQETQYFGPGTRLLVL.

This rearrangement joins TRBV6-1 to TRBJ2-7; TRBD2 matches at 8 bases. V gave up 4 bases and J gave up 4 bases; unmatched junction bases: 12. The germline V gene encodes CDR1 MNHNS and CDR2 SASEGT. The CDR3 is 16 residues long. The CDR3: CASSARGGQAPYEQYF. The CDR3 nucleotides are TGTGCCAGCAGTGCTCGGGGGGGTCAGGCCCCTTACGAGCAGTACTTC.

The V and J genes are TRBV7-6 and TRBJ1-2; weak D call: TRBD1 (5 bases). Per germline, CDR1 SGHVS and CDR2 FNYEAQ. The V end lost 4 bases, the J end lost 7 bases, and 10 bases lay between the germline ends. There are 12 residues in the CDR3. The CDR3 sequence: CASSSGGVGYTF. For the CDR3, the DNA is TGTGCCAGCAGCTCGGGGGGGGTTGGCTACACCTTC.

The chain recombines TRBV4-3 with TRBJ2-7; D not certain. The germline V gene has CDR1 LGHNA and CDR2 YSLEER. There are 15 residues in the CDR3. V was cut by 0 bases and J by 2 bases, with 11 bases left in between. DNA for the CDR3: TGCGCCAGCAGCCAAGACAGCCAATTTACCTACGAGCAGTACTTC. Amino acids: CASSQDSQFTYEQYF.

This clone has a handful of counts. CDR3 region: CASSVRGGPTGELFF. DNA of the CDR3: TGTGCCAGCAGCGTACGGGGGGGGCCCACCGGGGAGCTGTTTTTT. This chain joins TRBV9 and TRBJ2-2, with 8 positions matching TRBD2. The CDR3 runs to 15 residues. V trimming: 1 base; J trimming: 4 bases; junction bases outside the gene matches: 3. The germline CDR1 and CDR2 sequences are SGDLS and YYNGEE. Full variable domain (outside the CDR3, taken from reference TRBV9 and TRBJ2-2): DSGVTQTPKHLITATGQRVTLRCSPRSGDLSVYWYQQSLDQGLQFLIQYYNGEERAKGNILERFSAQQFPDLHSELNLSSLELGDSALYFCASSVRGGPTGELFFGEGSRLTVL.

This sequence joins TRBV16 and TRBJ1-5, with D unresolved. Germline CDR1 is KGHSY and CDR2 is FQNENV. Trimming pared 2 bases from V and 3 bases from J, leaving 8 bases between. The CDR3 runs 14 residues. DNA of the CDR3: TGTGCCAGCAGCCAACAAAGGAACAATCAGCCCCAGCATTTT. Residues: CASSQQRNNQPQHF. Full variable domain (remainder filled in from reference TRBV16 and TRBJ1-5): GEEVAQTPKHLVRGEGQKAKLYCAPIKGHSYVFWYQQVLKNEFKFLISFQNENVFDETGMPKERFSAKCLPNSPCSLEIQATKLEDSAVYFCASSQQRNNQPQHFGDGTRLSIL.

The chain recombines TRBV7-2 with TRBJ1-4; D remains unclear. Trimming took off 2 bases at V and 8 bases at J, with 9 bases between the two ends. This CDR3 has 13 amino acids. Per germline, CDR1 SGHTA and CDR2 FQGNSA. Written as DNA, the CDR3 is TGTGCCAGCAGCTTATATTCTCCCGAAAAACTGTTTTTT. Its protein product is CASSLYSPEKLFF.

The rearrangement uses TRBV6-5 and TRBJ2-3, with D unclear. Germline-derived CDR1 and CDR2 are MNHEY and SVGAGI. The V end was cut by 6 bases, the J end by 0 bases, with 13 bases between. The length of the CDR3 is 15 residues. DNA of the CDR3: TGTGCCAGCAGGGGATCAGGCAGTAGCACAGATACGCAGTATTTT. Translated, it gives CASRGSGSSTDTQYF.